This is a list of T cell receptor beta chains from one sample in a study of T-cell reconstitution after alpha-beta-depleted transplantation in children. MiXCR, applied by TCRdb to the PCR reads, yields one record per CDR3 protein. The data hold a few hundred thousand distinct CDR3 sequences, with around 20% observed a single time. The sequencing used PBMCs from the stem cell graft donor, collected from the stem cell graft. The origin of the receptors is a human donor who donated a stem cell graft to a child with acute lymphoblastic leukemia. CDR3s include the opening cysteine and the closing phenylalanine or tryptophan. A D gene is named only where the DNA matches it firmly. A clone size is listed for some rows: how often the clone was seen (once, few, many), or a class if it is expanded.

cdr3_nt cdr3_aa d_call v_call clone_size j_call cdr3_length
TGTGCCAGCAGCGTAGATCCGGGGTCTGGAAACACCATATATTTT CASSVDPGSGNTIYF - TRBV9 - TRBJ1-3 15
TGTGCCAGCAGCTTTGTAGGGGATCCCTACGAGCAGTACTTC CASSFVGDPYEQYF - TRBV7-9 - TRBJ2-7 14
TGCGCCAGCAGCGTAGGACAGTTCCAAGAGACCCAGTACTTC CASSVGQFQETQYF - TRBV5-1 - TRBJ2-5 14
TGTGCCAGCAGTCCGGAACAGACGAACACCGGGGAGCTGTTTTTT CASSPEQTNTGELFF - TRBV7-9 - TRBJ2-2 15
TGCGCCAGCAGCCAAGATGGGTATTCGGGAAGTTCACCCCTCCACTTT CASSQDGYSGSSPLHF - TRBV4-1 - TRBJ1-6 16
TGTGCCAGCAGCGTAGAAGGACAGGGGGCTATCTATGGCTACACCTTC CASSVEGQGAIYGYTF TRBD1 TRBV9 few TRBJ1-2 16
TGCAGCGTTGAGGGGGGGACTAGCGGGAGCACAAATGAGCAGTTCTTC CSVEGGTSGSTNEQFF TRBD2 TRBV29-1 - TRBJ2-1 16
TGTGCCAGCAGTTTATTTCAGAACACTGAAGCTTTCTTT CASSLFQNTEAFF - TRBV12-3/TRBV12-4 many TRBJ1-1 13
TGCGCCAGCAGTCCCTTATTGACCAATGAGCAGTTCTTC CASSPLLTNEQFF - TRBV5-1 few TRBJ2-1 13
TGTGCCAGCAGTTTATCGGGATTCGATGGCTACACCTTC CASSLSGFDGYTF - TRBV12-3/TRBV12-4 - TRBJ1-2 13
TGTGCCAGCAGTCTGGGGCTGCGGGGGAACGAGACCCAGTACTTC CASSLGLRGNETQYF TRBD2 TRBV6-1 few TRBJ2-5 15
TGCAGCGTTGTATCTCCTCGCGGGAGTCGCACAGATACGCAGTATTTT CSVVSPRGSRTDTQYF TRBD2 TRBV29-1 few TRBJ2-3 16
TGTGCCAGCAGCTTAGGGGGACCCAGGGTGAGCAATCAGCCCCAGCATTTT CASSLGGPRVSNQPQHF - TRBV7-6 - TRBJ1-5 17
TGTGCCAGTAGTTTACGGTCGGTGGGGCTAGCGGATAGCACAGATACGCAGTATTTT CASSLRSVGLADSTDTQYF TRBD2 TRBV19 few TRBJ2-3 19
TGTGCCAGCAGTCCAAGACAGGGGGCTACAGTGACCCAGTACTTC CASSPRQGATVTQYF TRBD1 TRBV28 - TRBJ2-5 15
TGTGCCAGCAGTTCGAATCCCGGGACAGGGACTCCAGATACGCAGTATTTT CASSSNPGTGTPDTQYF TRBD1 TRBV27 - TRBJ2-3 17
TGTGCCAGCAGTTTACTCAGCTCTGGAAACACCATATATTTT CASSLLSSGNTIYF - TRBV27 - TRBJ1-3 14
TGTGCCAGCAGCCAAGTCACCTTTTATATGGGCGAGCAGTACTTC CASSQVTFYMGEQYF - TRBV14 - TRBJ2-7 15
TGCGCCAGCAGCTTGGCTCTGGGAATGAATGAGCAGTTCTTC CASSLALGMNEQFF - TRBV5-1 - TRBJ2-1 14
TGTGCCAGCAGTTACGCCCTGGGCGAGCAGTACTTC CASSYALGEQYF - TRBV6-5 - TRBJ2-7 12
TGCAGTGCTAGACCCCGGGACAGGGACTTCTACGAGCAGTACTTC CSARPRDRDFYEQYF TRBD1 TRBV20-1 few TRBJ2-7 15
TGTGCCACCAGCATGCGACCGGGGGCAAGGACCGGGGAGCTGTTTTTT CATSMRPGARTGELFF - TRBV15 - TRBJ2-2 16
TGTGCCAGCAGATCGGAGAATCAGCCCCAGCATTTT CASRSENQPQHF - TRBV7-9 few TRBJ1-5 12
TGCAGTGCTAGAGGTGCAGGGAACTATGGCTACACCTTC CSARGAGNYGYTF - TRBV20-1 - TRBJ1-2 13
TGCAGTGCTAGATCCGGACTAGCAGGCTCCTACGAGCAGTACTTC CSARSGLAGSYEQYF TRBD2 TRBV20-1 - TRBJ2-7 15
TGTGCCAGCACCTCACCCGCGGGACTAGCGGGAATGATAGATACGCAGTATTTT CASTSPAGLAGMIDTQYF TRBD2 TRBV7-6 - TRBJ2-3 18
TGTGCCAGCAGCACCTGGGGAGCCTGGGAGACCCAGTACTTC CASSTWGAWETQYF - TRBV7-9 - TRBJ2-5 14
TGCAGCGTGGCGACAGCTGAAGCTTTCTTT CSVATAEAFF - TRBV29-1 - TRBJ1-1 10
TGCAGCGCCGGACAGTCCCACGAGCAGTACTTC CSAGQSHEQYF - TRBV29-1 few TRBJ2-7 11
TGTGCCAGCAGCGGTCCGATAGGGGCTAACACCGGGGAGCTGTTTTTT CASSGPIGANTGELFF - TRBV5-4 few TRBJ2-2 16
TGTGCCACCCTTAGCGGGAGGGCTGCTGGGAAAGATACGCAGTATTTT CATLSGRAAGKDTQYF TRBD2 TRBV15 - TRBJ2-3 16
TGTGCCAGCGGGGGACATTACACCGGGGAGCTGTTTTTT CASGGHYTGELFF - TRBV11-2 - TRBJ2-2 13
TGCGCCAGCAGCTGGGTAGCGGCAGGCTCCTACAATGAGCAGTTCTTC CASSWVAAGSYNEQFF - TRBV5-1 few TRBJ2-1 16
TGTGCCAGCAGCGAAGGGACCACAGCATCCCACCGCTATGGCTACACCTTC CASSEGTTASHRYGYTF - TRBV9 once TRBJ1-2 17
TGTGCCAGCAGTTCCTCTTTGGGACTAGCGGGAGTTTACGAGCAGTACTTC CASSSSLGLAGVYEQYF TRBD2 TRBV6-5 - TRBJ2-7 17
TGTGCCAGCACCCAAAGAAAAAGGCAGCGGACTGCAACAGATACGCAGTATTTT CASTQRKRQRTATDTQYF - TRBV6-2/TRBV6-3 - TRBJ2-3 18
TGTGCCAGCAGTGAAGACAGGGGGCACACAGATACGCAGTATTTT CASSEDRGHTDTQYF TRBD1 TRBV6-1 few TRBJ2-3 15
TGTGCCAGTCATACCGGGACAGGGTATCAGCCCCAGCATTTT CASHTGTGYQPQHF TRBD1 TRBV19 - TRBJ1-5 14
TGTGCCATCAGTGAGTCTGCCCTTAGCTCCTACAATGAGCAGTTCTTC CAISESALSSYNEQFF - TRBV10-3 many TRBJ2-1 16
TGTGCCAGCAGCGTTGGAGGGGGAGGGCACGAGCAGTTCTTC CASSVGGGGHEQFF - TRBV9 few TRBJ2-1 14
TGTGCCAGCAGCGGGGGGAGAAAGATCTACGAGCAGTACTTC CASSGGRKIYEQYF TRBD2 TRBV2 - TRBJ2-7 14
TGCAGTGCTAGAGATATTTTAAGGCACCCCTCAGAGACCCAGTACTTC CSARDILRHPSETQYF - TRBV20-1 few TRBJ2-5 16